The clone carrying this T cell receptor beta chain has more than one count but fewer than ten. Its antigen is unidentified. It was with 60 Vbeta and 13 Jbeta primers that the PCR ran. TCRdb keeps only in-frame clones here, not all; method: immunoSEQ multiplex PCR. The data contain 89,000 or so clones, 84% of them seen just once; the ten biggest clones take up around 6%. This record belongs to a study of cytomegalovirus exposure and HLA in healthy donors. Each donor was healthy, and each was a bone marrow donor. Study-wide results and limits: A few CMV-associated chains proved CMV antigen-specific in vitro. Later on, a genetic analysis was performed. It linked a missense variant in DCLRE1C with V- and J-gene trimming of TCR beta.

Trimming stripped 4 bases from V and 7 bases from J, with 13 bases between. The CDR3 sequence is 13 residues long. Germline loops: CDR1 SQVTM, CDR2 ANQGSEA. The specimen was PBMCs. The chain carries TRBV29-1 and TRBJ1-4; D gene uncertain. The receptor comes from a woman aged 18-29 years in good health and CMV-seropositive. CDR3 protein: CSVVWSRGEKLFF. The CDR3 DNA reads TGCAGCGTTGTGTGGTCCAGAGGTGAAAAACTGTTTTTT. The variable domain in full, with the rest retrieved from reference TRBV29-1 and TRBJ1-4, is SAVISQKPSRDICQRGTSLTIQCQVDSQVTMMFWYRQQPGQSLTLIATANQGSEATYESGFVIDKFPISRPNLTFSTLTVSNMSPEDSSIYLCSVVWSRGEKLFFGSGTQLSVL.